The T cell receptor beta chain under discussion was sequenced for a study of shared clonotypes between healthy human individuals. Study-level findings and limits: Clonotype sharing levels among donors were expected to vary with sequencing depth.

Nashville, Tennessee was home to all donors, who were Caucasian adults. It was into CD45RA+ naive and CD45RA-negative memory subsets that the CD4+ cells were split. This CDR3 is 14 amino acids long. Germline-derived CDR1 and CDR2 are SGHRS and YFSETQ. Trimming took off 0 bases at V and 1 base at J, with 7 bases between the two ends. Sequencing was performed with immunoSEQ multiplex PCR; in TCRdb, only in-frame clones are kept and a portion is missing. The profile covers about 1 million clones, with approximately 72% appearing a single time and approximately 1.5% taken by the ten largest. As to this clone: Its antigen is as yet unknown.

The sequenced sample was memory CD4+ T cells sorted from blood. Subset of the sample: CD45RA-negative fraction. This clonotype was sampled from a man between 18 and 35 years old in good health. V and J are TRBV5-1 and TRBJ2-5; D not certain. CDR3 DNA sequence: TGCGCCAGCAGCTTGGTGCCTTTCCAAGAGACCCAGTACTTC. Amino acids: CASSLVPFQETQYF.